Below, 9 T cell receptor beta chains from the same sample are listed, as sequenced in a study of blood T cell repertoires in COVID-19 (dated by TCRdb to 2018 to 2021). The library was built by means of the immunoSEQ multiplex PCR assay. As stored in TCRdb, this immuneACCESS dataset retains in-frame rearrangements with V and J assigned. A fraction of the clones does not appear; measured against another copy, unresolved V genes explain less than half of the discrepancy, and the remainder lacks a known reason. The sample has fewer than 500,000 clones on record, roughly four fifths of them singletons. Roughly 1.2% of the sample rests with the top ten. The sample consisted of peripheral blood. Receptors were obtained from a human donor with acute or convalescent COVID-19. The donor label of this sample is uncertain.

The V gene is TRBV4-1, the J gene TRBJ1-5; D remains unclear. The germline gives CDR1 MGHRA, CDR2 YSYEKL. The CDR3 length is 15 residues. Trimming cost V 1 base and J 1 base, with 8 bases left between them. This CDR3 is CASSQGAISNQPQHF. The CDR3 nucleotides are TGCGCCAGCAGCCAAGGGGCTATAAGCAATCAGCCCCAGCATTTT.

V usage is TRBV18 and J usage is TRBJ1-4; TRBD1 might be the D (6 bases). The germline CDR1 and CDR2 sequences are KGHSH and LQKENI. The CDR3 has 15 amino acids. Trimming took 3 bases from V and 4 from J, leaving 12 bases between them. The chain's CDR3 is CASSPQGGGNEKLFF. CDR3 nucleotide sequence: TGTGCCAGCTCACCCCAGGGAGGGGGTAATGAAAAACTGTTTTTT.

In its sample, this clone was seen once. This chain uses TRBV4-2 with TRBJ2-2; D might be TRBD2 (5 bases). The CDR3 is 17 residues long. Per the germline V gene, CDR1 is LGHNA and CDR2 is YNFKEQ. V was cut by 0 bases and J by 1 base, with 12 bases left in between. CDR3: CASSQDNGGGNTGELFF. CDR3 nucleotide sequence: TGTGCCAGCAGCCAAGATAACGGAGGAGGGAACACCGGGGAGCTGTTTTTT.

V and J are TRBV19 and TRBJ2-7; tentative D call: TRBD1 (5 bases). The CDR3 spans 15 residues. CDR1 is LNHDA and CDR2 is SQIVND in the germline V gene (reference sequence). V dropped 3 bases and J dropped 0 bases, with 12 bases sitting between them. The CDR3 nucleotides read TGTGCCAGTAGTATTCAGGGATGGTCCTCCTACGAGCAGTACTTC. Residues: CASSIQGWSSYEQYF.

The chain couples TRBV28 to TRBJ1-2; a weak D match, TRBD1 (6 bases). Trimming took 6 bases from V and 3 from J, leaving 8 bases between them. Germline V CDR1 and CDR2: MDHEN, SYDVKM. This CDR3 is 12 amino acids long. CDR3 region: CASRQGYYGYTF. CDR3 in DNA: TGTGCCAGCAGACAGGGTTACTATGGCTACACCTTC.

The chain recombines TRBV19 with TRBJ1-1; D is unresolved. Germline V gene sequence: CDR1 LNHDA, CDR2 SQIVND (reference sequence). The CDR3 is made up of 13 amino acids. V lost 5 bases and J 1 base, leaving 8 bases between the germline ends. CDR3 loop: CASSHITNTEAFF. The CDR3 coding sequence is TGTGCCAGTAGTCACATCACGAACACTGAAGCTTTCTTT.

This chain links TRBV2 with TRBJ1-1; D is uncertain. V was trimmed by 6 bases and J by 1 base, leaving 9 bases between them. The CDR3 is made up of 13 amino acids. Germline CDR1 reads SNHLY; CDR2 reads FYNNEI. CDR3 region: CASRRGRNTEAFF. In DNA form, the CDR3 reads TGTGCCAGCAGAAGAGGGCGGAACACTGAAGCTTTCTTT.

For the CDR3, the DNA is TGTGCCAGCAGCTTAGTGGCAGGCCACAATGAGCAGTTCTTC. Amino acids: CASSLVAGHNEQFF. The chain links TRBV7-9 to TRBJ2-1; no clear D. The ends were cut back, 1 base at V and 5 bases at J, with 9 bases in the middle. There are 14 residues in the CDR3. Germline loops: CDR1 SEHNR, CDR2 FQNEAQ (reference sequence). The whole variable domain, remainder taken from reference TRBV7-9 and TRBJ2-1, is DTGVSQNPRHKITKRGQNVTFRCDPISEHNRLYWYRQTLGQGPEFLTYFQNEAQLEKSRLLSDRFSAERPKGSFSTLEIQRTEQGDSAMYLCASSLVAGHNEQFFGPGTRLTVL.

The chain recombines TRBV7-9 with TRBJ1-5; D gene uncertain. The length of the CDR3 is 13 residues. Trimming left V 5 bases short and J 3 bases short, with 8 bases between. Germline CDR1 reads SEHNR; CDR2 reads FQNEAQ (reference sequence). The CDR3 region has the DNA TGTGCCAGCAGCCGCGATCCCAATCAGCCCCAGCATTTT. As protein: CASSRDPNQPQHF.